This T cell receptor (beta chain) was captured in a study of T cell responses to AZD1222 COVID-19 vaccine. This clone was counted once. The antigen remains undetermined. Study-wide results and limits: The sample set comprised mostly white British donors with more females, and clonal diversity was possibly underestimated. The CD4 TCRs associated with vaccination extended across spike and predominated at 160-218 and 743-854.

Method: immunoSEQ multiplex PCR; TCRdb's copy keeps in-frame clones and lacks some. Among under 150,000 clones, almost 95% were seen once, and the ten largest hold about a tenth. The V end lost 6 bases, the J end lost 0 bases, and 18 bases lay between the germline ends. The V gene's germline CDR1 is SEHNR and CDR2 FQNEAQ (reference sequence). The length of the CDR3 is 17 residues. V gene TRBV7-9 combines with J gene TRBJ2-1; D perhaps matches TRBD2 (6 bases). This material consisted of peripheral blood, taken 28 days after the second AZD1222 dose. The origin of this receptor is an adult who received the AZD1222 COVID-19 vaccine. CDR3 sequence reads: CASSRGGAGSSYNEQFF. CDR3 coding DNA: TGTGCCAGCAGTAGGGGCGGGGCGGGGAGCTCCTACAATGAGCAGTTCTTC.